This T cell receptor beta chain was captured by sequencing in a study of T cell responses to AZD1222 COVID-19 vaccine. Concerning this clone itself: Its antigen is still unknown.

The germline gives CDR1 LGHNA, CDR2 YNFKEQ. V shed 5 bases and J 10 bases; nucleotides not matched to a gene: 13. The CDR3 loop spans 15 amino acids. The data were produced by immunoSEQ multiplex PCR, yet TCRdb's version contains in-frame clones alone and is incomplete. The sample lists some 180,000 clones; roughly 92% were seen once. The study, taken as a whole, reports: Two AZD1222 administrations were followed by greater Spike-specific TCR breadth and depth. Vaccine-associated CD4 TCRs spanned spike, dominant at 160-218 and 743-854. Nearly half of spike-specific TCRs reportedly target variant regions that are unmutated in the B.1.351 and B.1.1.7 variants.

The chain links TRBV4-2 to TRBJ2-3; 9 nucleotides agree with TRBD1. The material sequenced was peripheral blood, taken on day 0 of AZD1222 vaccination. The sequence derives from an adult in good health. CDR3 nucleotide sequence: TGTGCCAGCAGCGAAGGGGGACAGGGACGGTTCGCGCAGTATTTT. Protein sequence: CASSEGGQGRFAQYF.